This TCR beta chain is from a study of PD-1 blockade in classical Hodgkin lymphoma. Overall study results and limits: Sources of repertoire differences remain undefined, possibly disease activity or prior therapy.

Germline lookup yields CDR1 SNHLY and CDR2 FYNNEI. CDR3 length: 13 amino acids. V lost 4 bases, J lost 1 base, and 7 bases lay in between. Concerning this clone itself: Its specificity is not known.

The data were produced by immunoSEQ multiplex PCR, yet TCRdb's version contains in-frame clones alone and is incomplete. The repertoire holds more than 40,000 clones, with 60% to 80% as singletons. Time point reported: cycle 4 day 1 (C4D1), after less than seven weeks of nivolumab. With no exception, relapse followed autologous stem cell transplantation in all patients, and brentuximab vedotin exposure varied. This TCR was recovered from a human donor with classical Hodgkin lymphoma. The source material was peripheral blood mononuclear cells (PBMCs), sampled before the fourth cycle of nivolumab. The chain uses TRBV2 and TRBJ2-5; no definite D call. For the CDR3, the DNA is TGTGCCAGCAGTGTAGGTATCCAAGAGACCCAGTACTTC. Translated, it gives CASSVGIQETQYF. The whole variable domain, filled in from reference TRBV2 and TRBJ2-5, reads EPEVTQTPSHQVTQMGQEVILRCVPISNHLYFYWYRQILGQKVEFLVSFYNNEISEKSEIFDDQFSVERPDGSNFTLKIRSTKLEDSAMYFCASSVGIQETQYFGPGTRLLVL.